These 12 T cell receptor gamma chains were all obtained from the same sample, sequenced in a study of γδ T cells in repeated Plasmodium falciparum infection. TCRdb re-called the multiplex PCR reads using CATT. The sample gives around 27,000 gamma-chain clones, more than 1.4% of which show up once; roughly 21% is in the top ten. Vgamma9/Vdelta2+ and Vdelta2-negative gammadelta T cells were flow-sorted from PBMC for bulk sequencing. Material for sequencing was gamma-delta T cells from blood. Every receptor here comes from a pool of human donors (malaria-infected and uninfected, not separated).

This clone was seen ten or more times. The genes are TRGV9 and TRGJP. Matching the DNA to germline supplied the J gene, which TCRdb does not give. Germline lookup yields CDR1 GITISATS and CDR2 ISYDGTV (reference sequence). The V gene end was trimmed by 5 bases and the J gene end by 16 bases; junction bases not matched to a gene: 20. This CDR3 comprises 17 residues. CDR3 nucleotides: TGTGCCTTGTGGGTGATAGAAGAGTTGGGCAAAAAAAAAATCAAGGTATTT. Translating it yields CALWVIEELGKKKIKVF.

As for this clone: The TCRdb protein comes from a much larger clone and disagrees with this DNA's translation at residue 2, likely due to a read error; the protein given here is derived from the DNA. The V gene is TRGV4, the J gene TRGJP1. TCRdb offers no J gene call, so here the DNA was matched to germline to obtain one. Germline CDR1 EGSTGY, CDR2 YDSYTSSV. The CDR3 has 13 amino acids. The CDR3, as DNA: TGTACCACCTGGGATGGGGCTGGTTGGTTCAAGATATTT. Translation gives CTTWDGAGWFKIF.

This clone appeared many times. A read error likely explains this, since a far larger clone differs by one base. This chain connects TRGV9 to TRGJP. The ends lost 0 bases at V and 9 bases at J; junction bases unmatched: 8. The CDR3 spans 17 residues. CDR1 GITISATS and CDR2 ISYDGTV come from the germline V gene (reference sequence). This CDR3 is CALWEVHRGLGKKIKVF. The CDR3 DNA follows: TGTGCCTTGTGGGAGGTGCACCGGGGGTTGGGCAAAAAAATCAAGGTATTT.

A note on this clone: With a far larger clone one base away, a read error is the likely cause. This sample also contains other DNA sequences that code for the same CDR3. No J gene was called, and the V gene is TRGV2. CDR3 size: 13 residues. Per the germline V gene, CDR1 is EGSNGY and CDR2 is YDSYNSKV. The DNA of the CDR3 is TGTGCCACCTGGGACGGGCCTCGGAGACGGAAACTCTTC. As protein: CATWDGPRRRKLF.

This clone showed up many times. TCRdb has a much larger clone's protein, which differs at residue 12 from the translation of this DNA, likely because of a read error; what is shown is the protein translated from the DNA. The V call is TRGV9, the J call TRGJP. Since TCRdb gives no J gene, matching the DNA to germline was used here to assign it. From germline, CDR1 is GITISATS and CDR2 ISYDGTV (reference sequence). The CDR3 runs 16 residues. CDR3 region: CALWELQELGKRIKVF. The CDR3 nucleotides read TGTGCCTTGTGGGAGTTACAAGAGTTGGGCAAAAGAATCAAGGTATTT.

CDR3 nucleotides: TGTGCCACCTGGGAGGCCCCATATTATAAGAAACTCTTT. This gives the protein CATWEAPYYKKLF. The J gene is TRGJ1 or TRGJ2, the V gene TRGV4. CDR1 is EGSTGY and CDR2 is YDSYTSSV in the germline V gene. The CDR3 contains 13 residues. The V and J ends lost 4 bases and 4 bases, in that order; junction bases with no gene match: 7.

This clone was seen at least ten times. CDR3 sequence reads: CATWDRRGYYKKLF. The CDR3 DNA is TGTGCCACCTGGGATAGGAGAGGGTATTATAAGAAACTCTTT. J is TRGJ1 or TRGJ2 and V is TRGV8. Germline V gene lookup returns CDR1 VENAVY and CDR2 YDSYNSRV. CDR3 length: 14 residues. Germline trimming cut 0 bases from V and 4 bases from J; bases unmatched to any gene: 6.

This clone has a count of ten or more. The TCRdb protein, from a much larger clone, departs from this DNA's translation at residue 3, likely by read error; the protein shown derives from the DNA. The CDR3 nucleotides read TGTGCCTTTTGGGTAGGAGAGTTGGGCAAAAAAATCAAGGTATTT. Translation: CAFWVGELGKKIKVF. The chain employs TRGV9 and TRGJP. Germline V CDR1 and CDR2: GITISATS, ISYDGTV (reference sequence). CDR3 length equals 15 residues.

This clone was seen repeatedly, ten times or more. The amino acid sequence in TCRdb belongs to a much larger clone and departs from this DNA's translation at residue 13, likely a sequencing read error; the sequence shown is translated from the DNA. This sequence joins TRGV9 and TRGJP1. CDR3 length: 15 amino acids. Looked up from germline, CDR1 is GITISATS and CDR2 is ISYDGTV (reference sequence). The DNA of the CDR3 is TGTGCCTTGTGGGAGGTTAATACCACTGGTTGGTTCAGGATATTT. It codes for CALWEVNTTGWFRIF.

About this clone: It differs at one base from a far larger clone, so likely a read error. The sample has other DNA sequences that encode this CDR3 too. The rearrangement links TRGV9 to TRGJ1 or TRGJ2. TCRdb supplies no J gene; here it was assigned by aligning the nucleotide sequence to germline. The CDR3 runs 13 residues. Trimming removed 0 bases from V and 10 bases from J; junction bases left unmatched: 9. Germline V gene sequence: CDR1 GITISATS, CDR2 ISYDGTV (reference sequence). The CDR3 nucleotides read TGTGCCTTGTGGGAGGTGAAAGGTTACAAGAAACTCTTT. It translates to CALWEVKGYKKLF.

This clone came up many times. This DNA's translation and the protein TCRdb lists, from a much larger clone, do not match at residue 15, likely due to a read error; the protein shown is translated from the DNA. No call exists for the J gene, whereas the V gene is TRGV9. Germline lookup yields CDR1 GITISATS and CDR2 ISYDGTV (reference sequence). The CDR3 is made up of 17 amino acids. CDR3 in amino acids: CALWTVPQELGKKIRVF. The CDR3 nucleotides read TGTGCCTTGTGGACGGTCCCGCAAGAGTTGGGCAAAAAAATCAGGGTATTT.

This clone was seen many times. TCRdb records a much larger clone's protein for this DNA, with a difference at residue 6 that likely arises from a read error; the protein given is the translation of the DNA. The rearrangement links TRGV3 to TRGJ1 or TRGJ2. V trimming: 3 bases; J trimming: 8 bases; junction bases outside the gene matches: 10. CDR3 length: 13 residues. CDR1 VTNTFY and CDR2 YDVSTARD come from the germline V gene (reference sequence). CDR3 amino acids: CATWDAQRDKKLF. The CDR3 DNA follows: TGTGCCACCTGGGACGCGCAAAGAGATAAGAAACTCTTT.